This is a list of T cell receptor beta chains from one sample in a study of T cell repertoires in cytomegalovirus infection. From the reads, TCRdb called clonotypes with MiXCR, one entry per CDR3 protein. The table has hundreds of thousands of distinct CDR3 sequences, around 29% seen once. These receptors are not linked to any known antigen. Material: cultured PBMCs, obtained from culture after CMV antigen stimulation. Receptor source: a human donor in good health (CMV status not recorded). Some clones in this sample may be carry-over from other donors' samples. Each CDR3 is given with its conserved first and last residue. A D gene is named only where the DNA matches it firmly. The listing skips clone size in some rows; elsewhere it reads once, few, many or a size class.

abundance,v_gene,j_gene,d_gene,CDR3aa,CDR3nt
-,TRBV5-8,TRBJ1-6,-,CASSLGARLTSSYNSPLHF,TGTGCCAGCAGCTTGGGGGCACGGCTGACGAGCTCCTATAATTCACCCCTCCACTTT
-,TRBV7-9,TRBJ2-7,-,CASSSMGQFHEQYF,TGTGCCAGCAGCTCCATGGGACAATTCCACGAGCAGTACTTC
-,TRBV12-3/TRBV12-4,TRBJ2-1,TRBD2,CASSLRLAGPVNEQFF,TGTGCCAGCAGTCTCCGACTAGCTGGACCCGTCAATGAGCAGTTCTTC
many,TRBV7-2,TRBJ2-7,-,CASSLGVGRDSYEQYF,TGTGCCAGCAGCCTTGGCGTGGGCAGGGACTCCTACGAGCAGTACTTC
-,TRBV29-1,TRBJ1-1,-,CSVERGVGNEAFF,TGCAGCGTTGAAAGGGGTGTGGGGAATGAAGCTTTCTTT
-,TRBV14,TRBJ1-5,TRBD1,CASSQESSKGARGNQPQHF,TGTGCCAGCAGCCAAGAGTCGAGTAAGGGGGCAAGGGGCAATCAGCCCCAGCATTTT
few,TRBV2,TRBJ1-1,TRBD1,CASPESDRVYGTEAFF,TGTGCCAGCCCCGAATCAGACAGGGTCTATGGCACTGAAGCTTTCTTT
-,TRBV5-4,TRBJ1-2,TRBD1,CASSRDSSYGYTF,TGTGCCAGCAGCCGGGACAGTTCCTATGGCTACACCTTC
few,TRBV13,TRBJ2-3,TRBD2,CASSPSVPGGKDTQYF,TGTGCCAGCAGCCCTAGTGTCCCGGGGGGGAAAGATACGCAGTATTTT
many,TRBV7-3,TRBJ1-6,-,CASSPLGEVNSPLHF,TGTGCCAGCAGCCCATTGGGTGAGGTCAATTCACCCCTCCACTTT
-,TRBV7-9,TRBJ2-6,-,CASSLARGSSGSGANVLTF,TGTGCCAGCAGCTTAGCTCGGGGGTCCTCCGGCTCTGGGGCCAACGTCCTGACTTTC
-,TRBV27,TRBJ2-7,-,CASSPPGVLPYEQYF,TGTGCCAGCAGTCCTCCAGGGGTCCTACCCTACGAGCAGTACTTC
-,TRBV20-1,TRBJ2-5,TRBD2,CSASSLAGGFQETQYF,TGCAGTGCTAGTAGTCTGGCGGGGGGTTTCCAAGAGACCCAGTACTTC
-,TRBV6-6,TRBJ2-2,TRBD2,CASASTAAGEWELFF,TGTGCCAGCGCCTCGACAGCGGCGGGGGAGTGGGAGCTGTTTTTT
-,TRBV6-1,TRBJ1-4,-,CASSEPGHPEKLFF,TGTGCCAGCAGTGAACCGGGCCACCCGGAAAAACTGTTTTTT
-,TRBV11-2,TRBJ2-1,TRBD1,CASSSRGTGRDNEQFF,TGTGCCAGCAGCTCCCGGGGGACAGGTAGAGACAATGAGCAGTTCTTC
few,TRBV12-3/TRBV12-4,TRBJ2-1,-,CASSPTRIYNEQFF,TGTGCCAGCAGCCCGACGAGGATCTACAATGAGCAGTTCTTC
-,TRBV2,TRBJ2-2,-,CASSDQGPTGELFF,TGTGCCAGCAGTGATCAGGGCCCCACCGGGGAGCTGTTTTTT
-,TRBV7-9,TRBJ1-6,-,CASSLGAGSPLHF,TGTGCCAGCAGCTTAGGGGCAGGTTCACCCCTCCACTTT
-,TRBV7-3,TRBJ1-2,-,CASSLTDRAYGYTF,TGTGCCAGCAGCTTAACGGACCGAGCCTATGGCTACACCTTC
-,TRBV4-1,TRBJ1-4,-,CASSQGVGGRDEKLFF,TGCGCCAGCAGCCAAGGCGTTGGGGGGCGCGATGAAAAACTGTTTTTT
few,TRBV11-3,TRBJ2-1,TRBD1,CASSSRTGKSEQFF,TGTGCCAGCAGCTCTCGGACAGGGAAGAGTGAGCAGTTCTTC
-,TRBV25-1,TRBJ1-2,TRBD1,CAVNTGTGGYGYTF,TGTGCCGTGAACACCGGGACAGGAGGCTATGGCTACACCTTC
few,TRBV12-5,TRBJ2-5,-,CASGPGNELVYAQYF,TGTGCTAGTGGTCCCGGGAACGAGCTGGTGTATGCCCAGTACTTC
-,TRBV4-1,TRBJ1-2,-,CASSQDYPLGWGGYTF,TGCGCCAGCAGCCAAGATTATCCCCTTGGCTGGGGTGGCTACACCTTC
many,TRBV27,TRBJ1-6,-,CASSSNGERSYNSPLHF,TGTGCCAGCAGTTCAAATGGAGAGCGCTCCTATAATTCACCCCTCCACTTT
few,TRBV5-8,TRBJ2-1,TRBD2,CASSVSGPYNEQFF,TGTGCCAGCAGCGTTAGCGGGCCGTACAATGAGCAGTTCTTC
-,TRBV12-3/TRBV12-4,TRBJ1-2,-,CASGGGWGYTF,TGTGCCAGCGGGGGGGGCTGGGGCTACACCTTC
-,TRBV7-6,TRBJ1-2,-,CASSLYRVGRRAEKDYGYTF,TGTGCCAGCAGCTTATACCGGGTGGGCAGGCGCGCGGAAAAAGACTATGGCTACACCTTC
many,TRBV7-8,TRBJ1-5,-,CASSFLDGNQPQHF,TGTGCCAGCAGCTTCCTGGATGGGAATCAGCCCCAGCATTTT
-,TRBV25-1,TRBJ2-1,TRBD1,CASSVGTGDYNEQFF,TGTGCCAGCAGTGTAGGGACAGGGGACTACAATGAGCAGTTCTTC
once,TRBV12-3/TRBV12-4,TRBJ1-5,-,CASSLGGLFGQPQHF,TGTGCCAGCAGTTTAGGGGGGCTTTTCGGTCAGCCCCAGCATTTT
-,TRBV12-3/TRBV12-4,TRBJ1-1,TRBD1,CASSLGQGLTEAFF,TGTGCCAGCAGTTTGGGACAGGGGTTGACTGAAGCTTTCTTT
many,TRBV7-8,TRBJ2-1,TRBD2,CASSGGWREVNEQFF,TGTGCCAGCAGCGGGGGCTGGCGGGAGGTCAATGAGCAGTTCTTC
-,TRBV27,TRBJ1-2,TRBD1,CASSLWTPGQGMNGYTF,TGTGCCAGCAGTTTATGGACTCCGGGACAGGGAATGAATGGCTACACCTTC
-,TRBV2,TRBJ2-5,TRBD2,CASDLAGVGETQYF,TGTGCCAGCGATCTAGCGGGAGTGGGAGAGACCCAGTACTTC
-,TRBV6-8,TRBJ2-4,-,CASSYSIQGWENIQYF,TGTGCCAGCAGTTACTCAATTCAGGGATGGGAAAACATTCAGTACTTC
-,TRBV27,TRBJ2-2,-,CASSLRGYTNTGELFF,TGTGCCAGCAGTTTGAGGGGATACACGAACACCGGGGAGCTGTTTTTT
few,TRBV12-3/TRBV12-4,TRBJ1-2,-,CASSLISVNYGYTF,TGTGCCAGCAGTTTAATTTCGGTTAACTATGGCTACACCTTC
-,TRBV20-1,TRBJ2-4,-,CSAVPLARDWYIQYF,TGCAGTGCCGTCCCCCTGGCTAGAGATTGGTACATTCAGTACTTC
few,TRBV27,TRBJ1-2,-,CASSLRPGFSYGYTF,TGTGCCAGCAGTTTAAGACCGGGGTTCAGCTATGGCTACACCTTC
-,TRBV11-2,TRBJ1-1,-,CASSLPEGRYTEAFF,TGTGCCAGCAGCTTACCCGAGGGCCGGTACACTGAAGCTTTCTTT
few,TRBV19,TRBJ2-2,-,CASSIGHVNTGELFF,TGTGCCAGTAGTATCGGGCACGTTAACACCGGGGAGCTGTTTTTT
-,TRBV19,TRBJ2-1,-,CVSSIASRPNEQFF,TGTGTCAGTAGTATAGCGTCAAGACCCAATGAGCAGTTCTTC
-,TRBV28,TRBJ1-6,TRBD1,CASSLFGFGQGESPLHF,TGTGCCAGCAGTTTATTTGGGTTCGGACAGGGTGAATCACCCCTCCACTTT
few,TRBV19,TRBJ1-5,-,CASSIGGDGYQPQHF,TGTGCCAGTAGTATTGGGGGCGACGGATATCAGCCCCAGCATTTT
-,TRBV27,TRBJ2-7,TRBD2,CASRTPGLAYEQYF,TGTGCCAGCAGAACCCCGGGACTAGCCTACGAGCAGTACTTC
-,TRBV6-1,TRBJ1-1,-,CASTRLGGNTEAFF,TGTGCCAGCACACGCCTTGGGGGGAACACTGAAGCTTTCTTT
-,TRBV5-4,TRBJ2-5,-,CASSGDTATQYF,TGTGCCAGCAGCGGGGACACGGCGACCCAGTACTTC
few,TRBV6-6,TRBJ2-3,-,CASSRTGEATQYF,TGTGCCAGCAGTAGAACAGGGGAGGCTACGCAGTATTTT
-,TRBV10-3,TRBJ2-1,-,CAITQGRQGNEQFF,TGTGCCATCACTCAAGGACGCCAGGGGAATGAGCAGTTCTTC
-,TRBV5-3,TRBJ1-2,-,CASSLALGGLYGYTF,TGTGCCAGCAGCTTGGCCTTGGGGGGCCTCTATGGCTACACCTTC
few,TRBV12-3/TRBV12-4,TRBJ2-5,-,CASSLDRTAAQYF,TGTGCCAGCAGTTTAGACAGGACAGCGGCCCAGTACTTC